Listed below are T cell receptor beta chains from one sample, sequenced in a study of regulatory T cells in long-lasting Graves disease. TCRdb independently ran MiXCR on the multiplex PCR reads; one entry per CDR3 protein. The table lists more than 450,000 distinct CDR3 sequences, around 13% of them singletons. The same data also went into a second study, on T cells in Graves' hyperthyroidism and ophthalmopathy.

The material was peripheral blood mononuclear cells (PBMCs), obtained at new diagnosis, from a patient treated with antithyroid drugs. The receptors stem from a woman aged 25 to 45 with Graves disease. CDR3s include the opening cysteine and the closing phenylalanine or tryptophan. The order of the fields is V gene, J gene, CDR3 protein.

v_call: TRBV24-1
j_call: TRBJ2-3
cdr3_aa: CATGTRTDTQYF

v_call: TRBV7-2
j_call: TRBJ2-1
cdr3_aa: CASSPAGRSYNEQFF

v_call: TRBV7-9
j_call: TRBJ2-7
cdr3_aa: CASSLGTGQGFVQYF

v_call: TRBV10-3
j_call: TRBJ2-3
cdr3_aa: CAVKITVSDTQYF

v_call: TRBV14
j_call: TRBJ2-1
cdr3_aa: CASSQVDSGSGNEQFF

v_call: TRBV2
j_call: TRBJ2-7
cdr3_aa: CASSERLADGPEEQYF

v_call: TRBV19
j_call: TRBJ2-3
cdr3_aa: CASSIEADTDTQYF

v_call: TRBV4-1
j_call: TRBJ2-7
cdr3_aa: CASSRTSGTTYEQYF

v_call: TRBV7-7
j_call: TRBJ2-3
cdr3_aa: CASSLGRSDTQYF

v_call: TRBV3-1
j_call: TRBJ1-6
cdr3_aa: CASRRTGGTYNSPLHF

v_call: TRBV7-9
j_call: TRBJ1-2
cdr3_aa: CASSHSTGAYGYTF

v_call: TRBV29-1
j_call: TRBJ2-5
cdr3_aa: CSVSLAGGQETQYF

v_call: TRBV12-3/TRBV12-4
j_call: TRBJ2-7
cdr3_aa: CASSLAGGGREQYF

v_call: TRBV28
j_call: TRBJ1-2
cdr3_aa: CASQTFPDRGNYGYTF

v_call: TRBV11-2
j_call: TRBJ2-4
cdr3_aa: CASSHGENIQYF

v_call: TRBV11-2
j_call: TRBJ2-5
cdr3_aa: CASSFWGGETQYF

v_call: TRBV20-1
j_call: TRBJ1-1
cdr3_aa: CSAPKGAMNTEAFF

v_call: TRBV9
j_call: TRBJ2-7
cdr3_aa: CASSVRGYDEQYF

v_call: TRBV12-3/TRBV12-4
j_call: TRBJ1-6
cdr3_aa: CASSKMETGIRGSPLHF

v_call: TRBV28
j_call: TRBJ2-3
cdr3_aa: CASSPRQGSSSTDTQYF

v_call: TRBV6-1
j_call: TRBJ2-7
cdr3_aa: CASSDGGYEQYF

v_call: TRBV4-1
j_call: TRBJ1-1
cdr3_aa: CASSRGQGQFARAGTEAFF

v_call: TRBV28
j_call: TRBJ1-1
cdr3_aa: CASRRRESTEAFF

v_call: TRBV28
j_call: TRBJ2-3
cdr3_aa: CASSHPPDRGHTQYF

v_call: TRBV27
j_call: TRBJ1-5
cdr3_aa: CASSPGLGGSQPQHF

v_call: TRBV7-2
j_call: TRBJ2-7
cdr3_aa: CASSITQGAGYEQYF

v_call: TRBV3-1
j_call: TRBJ2-7
cdr3_aa: CASSQMGQTYEQYF

v_call: TRBV2
j_call: TRBJ1-1
cdr3_aa: CASRRDARTEAFF

v_call: TRBV28
j_call: TRBJ2-1
cdr3_aa: CASSLTGTSGRVNEQFF

v_call: TRBV14
j_call: TRBJ2-3
cdr3_aa: CASSQWRGSTDTQYF

v_call: TRBV6-1
j_call: TRBJ2-5
cdr3_aa: CASSAQRGTSGREETQYF

v_call: TRBV7-2
j_call: TRBJ1-6
cdr3_aa: CASSLYLVGAPLHF

v_call: TRBV5-1
j_call: TRBJ2-5
cdr3_aa: CASSLGIAANRETQYF

v_call: TRBV6-1
j_call: TRBJ2-7
cdr3_aa: CASSERGNLGYEQYF

v_call: TRBV18
j_call: TRBJ1-2
cdr3_aa: CASSPPGTGLKGYTF

v_call: TRBV12-3/TRBV12-4
j_call: TRBJ1-5
cdr3_aa: CASSSRDSNQPQHF

v_call: TRBV6-2/TRBV6-3
j_call: TRBJ2-3
cdr3_aa: CASSSGVRGDTQYF

v_call: TRBV7-2
j_call: TRBJ2-7
cdr3_aa: CASSQSGVEQYF

v_call: TRBV5-8
j_call: TRBJ1-4
cdr3_aa: CASSPGLGRGWEKLFF

v_call: TRBV30
j_call: TRBJ1-1
cdr3_aa: CAWKGREGGTEAFF

v_call: TRBV2
j_call: TRBJ2-1
cdr3_aa: CASSVFGVGDEQFF

v_call: TRBV9
j_call: TRBJ1-3
cdr3_aa: CASSVDLVTGMTGNTIYF

v_call: TRBV11-2
j_call: TRBJ2-1
cdr3_aa: CASSLRLAGGPNEFNEQFF

v_call: TRBV10-3
j_call: TRBJ1-2
cdr3_aa: CAISGPLGYTF

v_call: TRBV20-1
j_call: TRBJ1-4
cdr3_aa: CSANAYRGGREKLVF